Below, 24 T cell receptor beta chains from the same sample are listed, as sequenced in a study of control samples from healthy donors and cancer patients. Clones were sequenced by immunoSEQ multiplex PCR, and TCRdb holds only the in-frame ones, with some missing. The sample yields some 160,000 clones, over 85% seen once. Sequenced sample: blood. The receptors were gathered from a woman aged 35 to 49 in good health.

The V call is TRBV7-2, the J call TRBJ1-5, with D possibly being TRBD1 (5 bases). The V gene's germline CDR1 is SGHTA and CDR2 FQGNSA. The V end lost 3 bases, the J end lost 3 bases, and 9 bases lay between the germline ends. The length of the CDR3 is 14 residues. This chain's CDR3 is CASSFTGPNQPQHF. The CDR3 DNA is TGTGCCAGCAGCTTCACAGGACCCAATCAGCCCCAGCATTTT.

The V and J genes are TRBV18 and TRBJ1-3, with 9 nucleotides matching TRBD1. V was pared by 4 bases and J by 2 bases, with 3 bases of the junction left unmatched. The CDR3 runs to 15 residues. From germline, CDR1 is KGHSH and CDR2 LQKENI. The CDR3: CASSLGQGTGNTIYF. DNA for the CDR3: TGTGCCAGCTCACTGGGACAGGGTACTGGAAACACCATATATTTT.

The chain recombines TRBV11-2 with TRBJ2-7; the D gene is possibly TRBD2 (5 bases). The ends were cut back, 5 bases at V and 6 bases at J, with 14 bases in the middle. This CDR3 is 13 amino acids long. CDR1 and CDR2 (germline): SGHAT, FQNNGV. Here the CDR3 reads CASSGGPGGEQYF. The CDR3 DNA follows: TGTGCCAGCAGCGGAGGACCCGGCGGCGAGCAGTACTTC. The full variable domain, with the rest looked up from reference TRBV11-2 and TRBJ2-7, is EAGVAQSPRYKIIEKRQSVAFWCNPISGHATLYWYQQILGQGPKLLIQFQNNGVVDDSQLPKDRFSAERLKGVDSTLKIQPAKLEDSAVYLCASSGGPGGEQYFGPGTRLTVT.

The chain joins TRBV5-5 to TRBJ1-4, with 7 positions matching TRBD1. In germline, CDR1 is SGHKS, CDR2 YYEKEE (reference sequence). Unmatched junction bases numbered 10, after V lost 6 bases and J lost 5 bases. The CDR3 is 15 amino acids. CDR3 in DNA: TGTGCCAGCATCCCGCTTGAGACAGGGAATGAAAAACTGTTTTTT. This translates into CASIPLETGNEKLFF.

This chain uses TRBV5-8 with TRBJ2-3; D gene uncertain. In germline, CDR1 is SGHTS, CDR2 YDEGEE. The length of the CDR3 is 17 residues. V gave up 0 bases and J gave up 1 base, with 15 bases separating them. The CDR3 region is CASSLGFVVAGTDTQYF. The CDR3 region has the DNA TGTGCCAGCAGCTTGGGGTTTGTGGTAGCCGGCACAGATACGCAGTATTTT. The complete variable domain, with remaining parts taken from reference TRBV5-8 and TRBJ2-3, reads EAGVTQSPTHLIKTRGQQATLRCSPISGHTSVYWYQQALGLGLQFLLWYDEGEERNRGNFPPRFSGRQFPNYSSELNVNALELEDSALYLCASSLGFVVAGTDTQYFGPGTRLTVL.

CDR3 sequence reads: CAIRGYLGGFEAFF. In DNA form, the CDR3 reads TGTGCCATCAGAGGTTATCTGGGGGGGTTTGAAGCTTTCTTT. The gene calls are TRBV10-3 and TRBJ1-1, with a tentative D call TRBD1 (5 bases). V was trimmed by 6 bases and J by 7 bases, leaving 18 bases between them. The CDR3 has 14 amino acids. Germline values: CDR1 ENHRY, CDR2 SYGVKD.

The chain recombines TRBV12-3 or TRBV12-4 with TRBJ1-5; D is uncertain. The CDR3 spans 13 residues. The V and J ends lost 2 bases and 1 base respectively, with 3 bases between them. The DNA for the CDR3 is TGTGCCAGCAGTTTATTCAGCAATCAGCCCCAGCATTTT. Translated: CASSLFSNQPQHF.

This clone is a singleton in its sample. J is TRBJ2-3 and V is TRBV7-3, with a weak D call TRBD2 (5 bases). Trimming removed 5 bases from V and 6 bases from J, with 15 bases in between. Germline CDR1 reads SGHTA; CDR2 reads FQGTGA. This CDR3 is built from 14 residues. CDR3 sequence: CASSPVASSDTQYF. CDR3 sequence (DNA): TGTGCCAGCAGCCCAGTGGCTAGCTCGGATACGCAGTATTTT. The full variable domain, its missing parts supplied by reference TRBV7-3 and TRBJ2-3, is GAGVSQTPSNKVTEKGKYVELRCDPISGHTALYWYRQSLGQGPEFLIYFQGTGAADDSGLPNDRFFAVRPEGSVSTLKIQRTERGDSAVYLCASSPVASSDTQYFGPGTRLTVL.

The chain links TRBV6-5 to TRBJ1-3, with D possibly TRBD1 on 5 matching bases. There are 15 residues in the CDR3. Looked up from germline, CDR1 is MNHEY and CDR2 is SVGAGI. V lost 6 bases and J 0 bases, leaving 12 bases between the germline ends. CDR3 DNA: TGTGCCAGCAGGGATACAGGTTACTCTGGAAACACCATATATTTT. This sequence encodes CASRDTGYSGNTIYF.

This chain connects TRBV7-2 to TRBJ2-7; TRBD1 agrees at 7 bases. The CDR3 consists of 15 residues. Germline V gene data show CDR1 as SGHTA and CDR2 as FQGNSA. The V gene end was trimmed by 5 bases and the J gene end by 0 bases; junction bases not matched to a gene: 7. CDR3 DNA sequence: TGTGCCAGCAGCAGCGGACAGGCCGCCTCCTACGAGCAGTACTTC. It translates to CASSSGQAASYEQYF.

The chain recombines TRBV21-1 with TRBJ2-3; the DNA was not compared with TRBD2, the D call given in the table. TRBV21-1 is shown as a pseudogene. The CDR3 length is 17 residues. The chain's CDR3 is CASSKWGSGGAKDTQYF. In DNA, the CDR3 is TGTGCCAGCAGCAAATGGGGTAGCGGGGGGGCAAAAGATACGCAGTATTTT.

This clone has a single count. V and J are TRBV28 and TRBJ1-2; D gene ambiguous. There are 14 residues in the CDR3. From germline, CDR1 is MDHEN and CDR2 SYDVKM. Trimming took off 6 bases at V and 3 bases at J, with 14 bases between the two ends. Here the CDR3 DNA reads TGTGCCAGCAGGACATTGCTTAGCGACTATGGCTACACCTTC. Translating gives CASRTLLSDYGYTF.

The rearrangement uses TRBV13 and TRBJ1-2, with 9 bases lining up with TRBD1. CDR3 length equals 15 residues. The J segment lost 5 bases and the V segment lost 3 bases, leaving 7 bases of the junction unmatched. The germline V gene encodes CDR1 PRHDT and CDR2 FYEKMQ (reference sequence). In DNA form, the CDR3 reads TGTGCCAGCAGCTTCTCGGGACAGGGTTTTTATGGCTACACCTTC. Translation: CASSFSGQGFYGYTF.

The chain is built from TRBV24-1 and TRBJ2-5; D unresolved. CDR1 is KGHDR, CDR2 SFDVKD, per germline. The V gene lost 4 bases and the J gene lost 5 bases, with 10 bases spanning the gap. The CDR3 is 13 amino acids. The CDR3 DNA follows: TGTGCCACCAGTGAGGTAGGGAACGAGACCCAGTACTTC. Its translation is CATSEVGNETQYF.

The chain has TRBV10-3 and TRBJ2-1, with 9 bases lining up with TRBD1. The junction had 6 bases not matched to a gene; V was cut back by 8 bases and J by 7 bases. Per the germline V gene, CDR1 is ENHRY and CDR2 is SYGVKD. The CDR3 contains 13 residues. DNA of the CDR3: TGTGCCATCCGGGACAGGGTGGAGAATGAGCAGTTCTTC. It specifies CAIRDRVENEQFF.

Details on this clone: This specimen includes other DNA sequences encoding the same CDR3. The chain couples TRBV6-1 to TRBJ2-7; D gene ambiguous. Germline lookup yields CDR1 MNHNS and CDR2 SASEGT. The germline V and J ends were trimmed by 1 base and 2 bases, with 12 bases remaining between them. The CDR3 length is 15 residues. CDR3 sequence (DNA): TGTGCCAGCAGTGAAGACCCAGGACGTACCTACGAGCAGTACTTC. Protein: CASSEDPGRTYEQYF.

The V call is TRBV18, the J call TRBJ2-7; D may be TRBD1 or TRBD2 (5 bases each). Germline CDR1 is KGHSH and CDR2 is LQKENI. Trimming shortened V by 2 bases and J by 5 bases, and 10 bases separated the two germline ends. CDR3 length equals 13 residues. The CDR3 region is CASSPGRENEQYF. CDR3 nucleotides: TGTGCCAGCTCACCAGGCAGGGAGAACGAGCAGTACTTC.

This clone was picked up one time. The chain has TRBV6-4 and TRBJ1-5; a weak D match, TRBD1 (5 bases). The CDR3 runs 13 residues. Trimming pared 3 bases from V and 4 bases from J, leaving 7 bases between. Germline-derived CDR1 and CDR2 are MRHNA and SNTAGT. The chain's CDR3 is CASSEQENQPQHF. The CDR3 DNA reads TGTGCCAGCAGTGAACAGGAAAATCAGCCCCAGCATTTT.

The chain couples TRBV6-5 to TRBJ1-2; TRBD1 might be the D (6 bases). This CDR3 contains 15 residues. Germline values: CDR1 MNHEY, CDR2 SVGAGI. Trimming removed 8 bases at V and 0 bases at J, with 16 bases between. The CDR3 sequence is CASAPGQSTNYGYTF. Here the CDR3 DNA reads TGTGCCAGCGCCCCTGGACAGTCAACTAACTATGGCTACACCTTC.

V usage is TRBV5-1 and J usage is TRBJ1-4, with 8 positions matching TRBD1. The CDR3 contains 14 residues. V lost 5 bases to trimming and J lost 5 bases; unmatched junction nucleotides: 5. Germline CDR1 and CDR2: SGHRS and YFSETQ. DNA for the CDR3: TGCGCCAGCAGGCGCGGGACAGGAAATGAAAAACTGTTTTTT. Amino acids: CASRRGTGNEKLFF. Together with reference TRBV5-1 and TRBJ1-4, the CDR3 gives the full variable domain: KAGVTQTPRYLIKTRGQQVTLSCSPISGHRSVSWYQQTPGQGLQFLFEYFSETQRNKGNFPGRFSGRQFSNSRSEMNVSTLELGDSALYLCASRRGTGNEKLFFGSGTQLSVL.

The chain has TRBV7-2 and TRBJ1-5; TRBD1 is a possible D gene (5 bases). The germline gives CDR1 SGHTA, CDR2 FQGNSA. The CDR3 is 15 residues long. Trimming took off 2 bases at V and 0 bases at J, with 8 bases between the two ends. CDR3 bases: TGTGCCAGCAGCTTAAGACAGAGTAGCAATCAGCCCCAGCATTTT. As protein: CASSLRQSSNQPQHF.

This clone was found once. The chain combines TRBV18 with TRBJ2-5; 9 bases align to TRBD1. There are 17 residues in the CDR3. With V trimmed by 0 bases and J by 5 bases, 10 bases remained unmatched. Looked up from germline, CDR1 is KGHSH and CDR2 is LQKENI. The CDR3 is CASSPPIGQGNGETQYF. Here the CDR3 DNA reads TGTGCCAGCTCACCACCGATTGGACAGGGGAATGGGGAGACCCAGTACTTC.

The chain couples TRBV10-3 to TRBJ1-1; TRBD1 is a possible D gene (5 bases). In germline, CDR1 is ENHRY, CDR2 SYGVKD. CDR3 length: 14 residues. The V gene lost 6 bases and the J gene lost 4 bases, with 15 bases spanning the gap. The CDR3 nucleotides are TGTGCCATCAGGGTGGGGGATCCTAGCACTGAAGCTTTCTTT. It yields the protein CAIRVGDPSTEAFF.

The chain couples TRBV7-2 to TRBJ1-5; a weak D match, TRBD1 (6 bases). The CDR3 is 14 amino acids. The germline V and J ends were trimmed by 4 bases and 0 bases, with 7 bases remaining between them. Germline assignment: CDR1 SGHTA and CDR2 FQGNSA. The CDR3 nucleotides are TGTGCCAGCAGCTGGACAGATAGCAATCAGCCCCAGCATTTT. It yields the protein CASSWTDSNQPQHF.